This paragraph covers one T cell receptor (beta chain) sequence. Antigen unknown. Every donor had blood drawn once into heparin, roughly 110 mL on average. These data belong to a study of beta chain features in type 1 diabetes. TCRB transcripts that were expressed got sequenced, as all of the isolated RNA had been reverse transcribed. Mean read depth for naive, central memory and regulatory T cell samples was about 3.6 million reads. Clones were sequenced by immunoSEQ multiplex PCR, and TCRdb holds only the in-frame ones, with some missing. The repertoire has some 900,000 clones, 15% to 20% of them found once; the top ten carry about 0.02%. Findings and caveats of the study: PCR may have favored shorter templates equally in patients and controls. Cells carrying high TCR expression could end up over-represented when cDNA is sequenced.

V was clipped by 4 bases and J by 6 bases, with 16 bases between them. CDR1 SNHLY and CDR2 FYNNEI come from the germline V gene. This CDR3 comprises 14 residues. This TCR was recovered from a young woman in good health. The sequenced sample consisted of naive CD4+ T cells from blood. The chain recombines TRBV2 with TRBJ2-7; possible D gene TRBD1, 6 bases. CDR3 sequence (DNA): TGTGCCAGCAGTGTAGCACAGGGCTCGGGCGAGCAGTACTTC. Encoded protein: CASSVAQGSGEQYF.